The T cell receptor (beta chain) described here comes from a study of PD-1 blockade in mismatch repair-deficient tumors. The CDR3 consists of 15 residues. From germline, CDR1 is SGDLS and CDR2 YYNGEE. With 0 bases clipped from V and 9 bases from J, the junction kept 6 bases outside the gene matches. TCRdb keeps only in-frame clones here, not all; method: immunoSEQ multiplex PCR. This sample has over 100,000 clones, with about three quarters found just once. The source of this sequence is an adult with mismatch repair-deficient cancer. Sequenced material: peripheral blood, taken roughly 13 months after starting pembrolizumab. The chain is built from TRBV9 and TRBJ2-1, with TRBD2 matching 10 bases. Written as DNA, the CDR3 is TGTGCCAGCAGCGTAGGGCTAGCGGGAGTGGGTGAGCAGTTCTTC. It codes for CASSVGLAGVGEQFF.